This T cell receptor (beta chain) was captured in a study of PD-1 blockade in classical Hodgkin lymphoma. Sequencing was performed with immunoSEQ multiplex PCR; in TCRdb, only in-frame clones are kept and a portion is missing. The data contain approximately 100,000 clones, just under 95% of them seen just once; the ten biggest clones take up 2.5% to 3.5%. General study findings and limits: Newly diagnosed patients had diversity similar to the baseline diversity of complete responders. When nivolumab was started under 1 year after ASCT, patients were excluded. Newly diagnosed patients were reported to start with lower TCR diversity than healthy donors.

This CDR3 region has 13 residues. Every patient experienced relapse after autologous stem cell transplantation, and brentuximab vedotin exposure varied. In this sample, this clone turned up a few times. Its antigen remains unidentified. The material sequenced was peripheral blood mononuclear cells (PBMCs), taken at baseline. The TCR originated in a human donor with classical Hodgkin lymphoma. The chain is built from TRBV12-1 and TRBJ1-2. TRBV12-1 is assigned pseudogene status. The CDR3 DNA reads TGTGCCAGCAGCTTTAAAGACGTATATGGCTACACCTTC. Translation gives CASSFKDVYGYTF.